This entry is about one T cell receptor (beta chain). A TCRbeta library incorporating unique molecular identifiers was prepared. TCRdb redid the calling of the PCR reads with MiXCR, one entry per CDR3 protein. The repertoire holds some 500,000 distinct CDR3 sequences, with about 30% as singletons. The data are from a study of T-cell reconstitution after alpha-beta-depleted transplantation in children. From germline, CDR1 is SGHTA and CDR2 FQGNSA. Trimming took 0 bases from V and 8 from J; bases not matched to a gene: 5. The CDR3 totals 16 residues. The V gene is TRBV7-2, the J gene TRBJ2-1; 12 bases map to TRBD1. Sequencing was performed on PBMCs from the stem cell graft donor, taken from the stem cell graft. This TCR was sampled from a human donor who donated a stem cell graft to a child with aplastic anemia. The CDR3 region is CASSLAGTGGNYEQFF. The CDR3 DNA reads TGTGCCAGCAGCTTAGCCGGGACAGGGGGCAACTATGAGCAGTTCTTC.